A single sample is the source of the 21 T cell receptor beta chains below, sequenced in a study of T cell responses to AZD1222 COVID-19 vaccine. The assay was immunoSEQ multiplex PCR, and TCRdb's table has in-frame clones only and misses some. This sample's table has about 140,000 clones. Specimen: peripheral blood. The receptors originated from an adult in good health.

This sequence joins TRBV2 and TRBJ2-5; D is uncertain. Germline values: CDR1 SNHLY, CDR2 FYNNEI. There are 11 residues in the CDR3. Trimming shortened V by 5 bases and J by 2 bases, and 3 bases separated the two germline ends. The CDR3 sequence: CASSFQETQYF. CDR3 in DNA: TGTGCCAGCAGTTTTCAAGAGACCCAGTACTTC.

The V gene is TRBV9, the J gene TRBJ2-3, with D tentatively TRBD2 (5 bases). V lost 0 bases, J lost 0 bases, and 17 bases lay in between. CDR1 and CDR2 from the germline V gene are SGDLS and YYNGEE. This CDR3 has 18 amino acids. The CDR3 DNA reads as TGTGCCAGCAGCGTAGAGTTGGGAGATGAGCTTAGCACAGATACGCAGTATTTT. Amino acids: CASSVELGDELSTDTQYF. Full variable domain (rest looked up from reference TRBV9 and TRBJ2-3): DSGVTQTPKHLITATGQRVTLRCSPRSGDLSVYWYQQSLDQGLQFLIQYYNGEERAKGNILERFSAQQFPDLHSELNLSSLELGDSALYFCASSVELGDELSTDTQYFGPGTRLTVL.

This rearrangement joins TRBV5-8 to TRBJ1-1; 7 bases are a match to TRBD1. V lost 1 base, J lost 0 bases, and 3 bases stayed unmatched. This CDR3 region has 15 residues. CDR1 and CDR2 from the germline V gene are SGHTS and YDEGEE. Written as DNA, the CDR3 is TGTGCCAGCAGCTTGCCCAGGGGGTTGAACACTGAAGCTTTCTTT. Protein: CASSLPRGLNTEAFF. The full variable domain, with the rest looked up from reference TRBV5-8 and TRBJ1-1, is EAGVTQSPTHLIKTRGQQATLRCSPISGHTSVYWYQQALGLGLQFLLWYDEGEERNRGNFPPRFSGRQFPNYSSELNVNALELEDSALYLCASSLPRGLNTEAFFGQGTRLTVV.

V is TRBV10-2 and J is TRBJ2-5, with 10 positions matching TRBD1. This CDR3 spans 15 amino acids. Germline CDR1 WSHSY, CDR2 SAAADI. V was clipped by 3 bases and J by 5 bases; unmatched bases: 6. CDR3 nucleotides: TGCGCCAGCAGTGACGCACCGGGACAGGGGGAGACCCAGTACTTC. This sequence encodes CASSDAPGQGETQYF.

This chain uses TRBV3-1 (or the pseudogene TRBV3-2) with TRBJ2-5, with D perhaps assigned TRBD1 or TRBD2 (6 bases each). The CDR3 has 15 residues. V was cut by 3 bases and J by 3 bases, with 14 bases left in between. From germline, CDR1 is LGHDT and CDR2 YNNKEL (reference sequence). The CDR3 region is CASSHGGGSKETQYF. The CDR3 DNA is TGTGCCAGCAGCCACGGGGGCGGAAGTAAAGAGACCCAGTACTTC.

This sequence joins TRBV6-5 and TRBJ1-6, with TRBD1 identical over 9 bases. The CDR3 is made up of 15 amino acids. Germline V gene sequence: CDR1 MNHEY, CDR2 SVGAGI. The J segment lost 8 bases and the V segment lost 2 bases, leaving 4 bases of the junction unmatched. The chain's CDR3 is CASSYQQGAHSPLHF. In DNA, the CDR3 is TGTGCCAGCAGTTACCAACAGGGGGCGCATTCACCCCTCCACTTT.

V is TRBV28 and J is TRBJ2-3, with 9 positions matching TRBD2. V gave up 7 bases and J gave up 4 bases; unmatched junction bases: 9. Germline V lookup: CDR1 MDHEN, CDR2 SYDVKM. The CDR3 sequence is 15 residues long. DNA of the CDR3: TGTGCCAGCAACTCTGGCGGGGGGGCCGCAGATACGCAGTATTTT. This encodes CASNSGGGAADTQYF.

CDR3 bases: TGTGCCAGCAGCTTAGGGAGCCGGGACACTGAAGCTTTCTTT. Protein: CASSLGSRDTEAFF. The chain is built from TRBV5-4 and TRBJ1-1; D not resolved. Germline lookup yields CDR1 SGHNT and CDR2 YYREEE (reference sequence). V gave up 2 bases and J gave up 3 bases, with 11 bases separating them. The CDR3 consists of 14 residues.

The rearrangement links TRBV5-1 to TRBJ2-5; a possible D gene is TRBD1 (6 bases). Germline V gene data show CDR1 as SGHRS and CDR2 as YFSETQ. The CDR3 is 18 residues long. With 4 bases removed from V and 3 bases from J, the gap between germline ends came to 25 bases. Written as DNA, the CDR3 is TGCGCCAGCAGCCCTCAGGGTGTGGGTCAGGGGCCGGAAGAGACCCAGTACTTC. Amino acids: CASSPQGVGQGPEETQYF. The full variable domain, rest sourced from reference TRBV5-1 and TRBJ2-5, is KAGVTQTPRYLIKTRGQQVTLSCSPISGHRSVSWYQQTPGQGLQFLFEYFSETQRNKGNFPGRFSGRQFSNSRSEMNVSTLELGDSALYLCASSPQGVGQGPEETQYFGPGTRLLVL.

The chain recombines TRBV4-1 with TRBJ1-2; D remains unclear. Germline loops: CDR1 MGHRA, CDR2 YSYEKL. The CDR3 is 14 residues long. V was cut by 1 base and J by 4 bases, with 10 bases left in between. The CDR3 bases are TGCGCCAGCAGCCAAGGAGTAGAGGGCTATGGCTACACCTTC. Its protein is CASSQGVEGYGYTF.

This chain joins TRBV7-2 and TRBJ1-1; no definite D call. The germline CDR1 and CDR2 sequences are SGHTA and FQGNSA. The ends were cut back, 2 bases at V and 1 base at J, with 11 bases in the middle. This CDR3 contains 15 residues. The CDR3 loop is CASSLFVGENTEAFF. The CDR3 DNA follows: TGTGCCAGCAGCTTATTTGTTGGGGAGAACACTGAAGCTTTCTTT. Looking up the rest from reference TRBV7-2 and TRBJ1-1 gives the full variable domain: GAGVSQSPSNKVTEKGKDVELRCDPISGHTALYWYRQSLGQGLEFLIYFQGNSAPDKSGLPSDRFSAERTGGSVSTLTIQRTQQEDSAVYLCASSLFVGENTEAFFGQGTRLTVV.

This sequence joins TRBV18 and TRBJ1-1; no reliable D call. The CDR3 spans 15 residues. Germline V gives CDR1 KGHSH, CDR2 LQKENI. V was cut by 1 base and J by 0 bases, with 9 bases left in between. CDR3 coding DNA: TGTGCCAGCTCACCACGGCGCGTCATGAACACTGAAGCTTTCTTT. Protein product: CASSPRRVMNTEAFF.

V gene TRBV24-1 combines with J gene TRBJ1-5; D not certain. The CDR3 covers 13 residues. V was pared by 9 bases and J by 0 bases, with 8 bases between. Germline assignment: CDR1 KGHDR and CDR2 SFDVKD. CDR3 residues: CATHPSSNQPQHF. The DNA for the CDR3 is TGTGCCACCCACCCCAGTAGCAATCAGCCCCAGCATTTT.

V is TRBV6-5 and J is TRBJ2-3; the D gene is possibly TRBD2 (6 bases). The CDR3 runs 16 residues. From germline, CDR1 is MNHEY and CDR2 SVGAGI. V was shortened by 1 base and J by 2 bases, with 13 bases between the two germline ends. The CDR3 DNA reads as TGTGCCAGCAGTTACTTCGGGGGATGGACCACAGATACGCAGTATTTT. It is translated as CASSYFGGWTTDTQYF.

This chain links TRBV9 with TRBJ2-3, with 13 bases aligning to TRBD2. V was clipped by 1 base and J by 5 bases; unmatched bases: 4. Germline V CDR1 and CDR2: SGDLS, YYNGEE. CDR3 length: 16 amino acids. The CDR3 region has the DNA TGTGCCAGCAGCGTAACTAGCGGGGGGGCGGTAGATACGCAGTATTTT. It is translated as CASSVTSGGAVDTQYF.

The V call is TRBV7-2, the J call TRBJ2-2; TRBD2 is a possible D gene (6 bases). Germline lookup yields CDR1 SGHTA and CDR2 FQGNSA. V dropped 1 base and J dropped 4 bases, with 10 bases sitting between them. The CDR3 is 15 residues long. The CDR3 here is CASSLVLEGTGELFF. As DNA, the CDR3 is TGTGCCAGCAGCTTAGTTCTGGAGGGCACCGGGGAGCTGTTTTTT.

This chain joins TRBV19 and TRBJ1-2, with no clear D. Germline V gene lookup returns CDR1 LNHDA and CDR2 SQIVND (reference sequence). V dropped 2 bases and J dropped 8 bases, with 15 bases sitting between them. The CDR3 totals 14 residues. The CDR3 here is CASSIREGRTGYTF. CDR3 sequence (DNA): TGTGCCAGTAGTATACGGGAAGGGAGGACCGGCTACACCTTC.

The J gene is TRBJ2-2, the V gene TRBV27; TRBD2 matches at 11 bases. The germline gives CDR1 MNHEY, CDR2 SMNVEV (reference sequence). The CDR3 loop spans 18 amino acids. The V segment lost 3 bases and the J segment 0 bases; nucleotides outside the gene matches: 6. The CDR3 DNA is TGTGCCAGCAGTTTCCGTTCTAGCGGGGGGACGAACACCGGGGAGCTGTTTTTT. It codes for CASSFRSSGGTNTGELFF.

The rearrangement links TRBV7-9 to TRBJ1-4; D gene unclear. Trimming pared 3 bases from V and 0 bases from J, leaving 5 bases between. The CDR3 contains 14 residues. Germline CDR1 reads SEHNR; CDR2 reads FQNEAQ (reference sequence). The CDR3 protein is CASSFPATNEKLFF. CDR3 DNA: TGTGCCAGCAGCTTCCCCGCAACTAATGAAAAACTGTTTTTT.

V is TRBV18 and J is TRBJ1-3, with D possibly being TRBD1 (6 bases). The CDR3 has 16 amino acids. With 1 base removed from V and 4 bases from J, the gap between germline ends came to 14 bases. The V gene's germline CDR1 is KGHSH and CDR2 LQKENI. CDR3: CASSPQRQGTGNTIYF. CDR3 nucleotides: TGTGCCAGCTCACCACAAAGGCAGGGGACGGGAAACACCATATATTTT.

The chain couples TRBV5-1 to TRBJ1-2; D gene ambiguous. This CDR3 is 13 amino acids long. The V gene's germline CDR1 is SGHRS and CDR2 YFSETQ. Trimming left V 6 bases short and J 8 bases short, with 17 bases between. The CDR3 here is CASKTDPRGGYTF. In nucleotides, the CDR3 is TGCGCCAGCAAGACGGACCCCAGAGGGGGCTACACCTTC.